This T cell receptor (beta chain) derives from a study of early T cells in non-severe SARS-CoV-2 infection. Using its own MiXCR run on the 5' RACE reads, TCRdb lists one record per CDR3 protein. The top ten clones hold around 5.4% of a sample with around 92,000 distinct CDR3 sequences, 9.5% to 12% of them seen once. The germline V gene has CDR1 GTSNPN and CDR2 SVGIG (reference sequence). The CDR3 runs to 14 residues. V was trimmed by 1 base and J by 6 bases, leaving 14 bases between them. The count of this clonotype is one. The chain carries TRBV30 and TRBJ2-3, with D hard to call. Sequenced material: whole blood. The receptor was isolated from an adult who was a healthcare worker with PCR-confirmed SARS-CoV-2 infection or an uninfected control (not recorded which). CDR3 sequence: CAWSDGLGKDTQYF. In DNA, the CDR3 is TGTGCCTGGAGTGACGGGCTAGGGAAGGATACGCAGTATTTT.